The rows below give T cell receptor beta chains drawn from one sample of a study of shared clonotypes between healthy human individuals. Method: immunoSEQ multiplex PCR; TCRdb's copy keeps in-frame clones and lacks some. The sample lists 2,500,000 or so clones; 80% to 95% were seen once. Sequenced sample: naive CD4+ T cells from PBMCs. These TCRs come from a man younger than 35 in good health. Some clones in this sample may be carry-over from other donors' samples. Both conserved end residues are part of each CDR3. D genes are given only for firm matches. For some rows the clone size is stated as once, few or many, or as a class when expanded; others skip it.

13,.,.,TRBV18,TRBJ1-2,TGTGCCAGCTCACCTTCCCAGCAGGGTTCGTACACCTTC,CASSPSQQGSYTF
11,.,.,TRBV30,TRBJ2-3,TGTGCCTGGAGAAGGGCAGATACGCAGTATTTT,CAWRRADTQYF
13,.,.,TRBV2,TRBJ2-5,TGTGCCAGCAGTGAAAGACTAAAAGAGACCCAGTACTTC,CASSERLKETQYF
15,TRBD2,.,TRBV5-1,TRBJ2-5,TGCGCCAGCAGCTTGTCTAGCGGGAGCGGCGAGACCCAGTACTTC,CASSLSSGSGETQYF
13,.,.,TRBV6-5,TRBJ1-1,TGTGCCAGCAGTAAACAGGCGAACACTGAAGCTTTCTTT,CASSKQANTEAFF
15,.,.,TRBV5-4,TRBJ2-1,TGTGCCAGCAGCCCGTTTAAACAGCGCGTTCATGAGCAGTTCTTC,CASSPFKQRVHEQFF
16,.,.,TRBV5-1,TRBJ1-1,TGCGCCAGCAGCTTTCACAAGAACAGTGTGAACACTGAAGCTTTCTTT,CASSFHKNSVNTEAFF
15,TRBD2,.,TRBV9,TRBJ2-5,TGTGCCAGCAGCGTAGCCCCCGCGGGAGAAGAGACCCAGTACTTC,CASSVAPAGEETQYF
14,TRBD1,.,TRBV29-1,TRBJ1-1,TGCAGCGTAAAGGGGGGACAGGGTAACACTGAAGCTTTCTTT,CSVKGGQGNTEAFF
16,.,.,TRBV4-1,TRBJ1-1,TGCGCCAGCAGCCCCCCCGCCTCGCACGTTGTCTCTGAAGCTTTCTTT,CASSPPASHVVSEAFF
13,.,.,TRBV2,TRBJ2-2,TGTGCCAGCAGTGAAGAGGTTGGCGGGGAGCTGTTTTTT,CASSEEVGGELFF
14,.,.,TRBV9,TRBJ2-4,TGTGCCAGCAGCGTCGGGGGATCCGGAAACATTCAGTACTTC,CASSVGGSGNIQYF
14,.,.,TRBV6-5,TRBJ2-5,TGTGCCAGCAGTCGCCAGGGACTTCAAGAGACCCAGTACTTC,CASSRQGLQETQYF
13,.,.,TRBV7-9,TRBJ2-1,TGTGCCAGCAGCCCCCAGGAGCATTCGGTGCAGTTCTTC,CASSPQEHSVQFF
15,.,.,TRBV5-1,TRBJ1-3,TGCGCCAGCAGCTCTACCTCGGGGCAGGGAAACACCATATATTTT,CASSSTSGQGNTIYF
14,.,.,TRBV5-4,TRBJ2-5,TGTGCCAGCAGCTTCGGACTTAGTGAAGAGACCCAGTACTTC,CASSFGLSEETQYF
19,.,.,TRBV4-3,TRBJ2-4,TGCGCCAGCAGCCAAGATCTTCCACCCCCCGGGACCATCAAAAACATTCAGTACTTC,CASSQDLPPPGTIKNIQYF
16,.,.,TRBV5-4,TRBJ1-2,TGTGCCAGCAGCTTGGCGGCCCCGGGGGCTAACTATGGCTACACCTTC,CASSLAAPGANYGYTF
15,.,.,TRBV5-1,TRBJ2-7,TGCGCCAGCAGACCTCCCGGGGCTCCCGTTCGGGAGCAGTACTTC,CASRPPGAPVREQYF
14,TRBD2,.,TRBV7-3,TRBJ2-3,TGTGCCAGCAGCTTAATAGCGGGAGGAGATACGCAGTATTTT,CASSLIAGGDTQYF
15,TRBD1,.,TRBV9,TRBJ2-3,TGTGCCAGCAGCGTAGAGGACAGGGGCAGAGATACGCAGTATTTT,CASSVEDRGRDTQYF
16,.,.,TRBV5-1,TRBJ2-3,TGCGCCAGCAGCTTGTTAAGGTATCCTTACACAGATACGCAGTATTTT,CASSLLRYPYTDTQYF
15,.,.,TRBV7-9,TRBJ1-4,TGTGCCAGCAGCTTAGGGGCAGTAGAGGTTGAAAAACTGTTTTTT,CASSLGAVEVEKLFF
15,TRBD2,once,TRBV5-6,TRBJ2-7,TGTGCCAGCAGCCAGGTCGGCGGGAGGTACTACGAGCAGTACTTC,CASSQVGGRYYEQYF
15,.,.,TRBV4-1,TRBJ2-3,TGCGCCAGCAGCCGGGCAAGGCAGCCCACAGATACGCAGTATTTT,CASSRARQPTDTQYF
14,.,.,TRBV7-9,TRBJ1-1,TGTGCCAGCAGCCCCTCCAAGGGAAACACTGAAGCTTTCTTT,CASSPSKGNTEAFF
15,.,.,TRBV19,TRBJ2-4,TGTGCCAGTCGCGGTGGAGAGTCCCTAACGCACATTCAGTACTTC,CASRGGESLTHIQYF
12,.,.,TRBV5-6,TRBJ2-7,TGTGCCAGCAGCGCGGGCCTCTACGAGCAGTACTTC,CASSAGLYEQYF
17,TRBD1,.,TRBV5-6,TRBJ2-2,TGTGCCAGCAGCCCGACCAGGGGGCGCCTGGACACCGGGGAGCTGTTTTTT,CASSPTRGRLDTGELFF
15,.,.,TRBV9,TRBJ2-7,TGTGCCAGCAGCCCCAAGGTGGTAGCGGAGTACGAGCAGTACTTC,CASSPKVVAEYEQYF
16,TRBD1,.,TRBV4-2,TRBJ1-1,TGTGCCAGCAGCCAAGCTGGACAGGGGGCTTACACTGAAGCTTTCTTT,CASSQAGQGAYTEAFF
11,.,.,TRBV19,TRBJ2-3,TGTGCCAGTAGTTTGCGAAACACGCAGTATTTT,CASSLRNTQYF
13,TRBD1,.,TRBV5-1,TRBJ2-7,TGCGCCAGCAGCTTACAGGGGGCCGACGAGCAGTACTTC,CASSLQGADEQYF
12,TRBD1,.,TRBV7-9,TRBJ1-5,TGTGCCAGCAGCCCAGGGGGTCAGCCCCAGCATTTT,CASSPGGQPQHF
11,.,.,TRBV5-1,TRBJ2-1,TGCGCCAGCAGCTTGGGTGGACTCACGATCTTC,CASSLGGLTIF
13,.,.,TRBV27,TRBJ1-1,TGTGCCAGCAGTTTAGAGGATACTGCTGAAGCTTTCTTT,CASSLEDTAEAFF
19,.,.,TRBV19,TRBJ2-7,TGTGCCAGTAGACAACTGTACAGGGGGAAGCGGGGTCCCGAGGACGAGCAGTACTTC,CASRQLYRGKRGPEDEQYF